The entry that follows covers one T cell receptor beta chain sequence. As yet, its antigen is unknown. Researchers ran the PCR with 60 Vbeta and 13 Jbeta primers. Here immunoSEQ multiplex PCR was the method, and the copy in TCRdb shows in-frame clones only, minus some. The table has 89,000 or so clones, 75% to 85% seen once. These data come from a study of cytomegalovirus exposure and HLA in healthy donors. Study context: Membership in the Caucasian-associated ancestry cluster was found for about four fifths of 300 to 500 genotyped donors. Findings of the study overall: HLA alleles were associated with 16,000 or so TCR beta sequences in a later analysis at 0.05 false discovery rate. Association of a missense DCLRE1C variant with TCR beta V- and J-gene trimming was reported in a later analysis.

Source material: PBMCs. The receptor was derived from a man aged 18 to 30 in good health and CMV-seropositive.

DNA for the CDR3: TGTGCCAGCAGTGGATCTACTAGCGGGGTACCCTACGAGCAGTACTTC. Its translation is CASSGSTSGVPYEQYF. The gene calls are TRBV2 and TRBJ2-7, with 10 bases fitting TRBD2. CDR1 is SNHLY, CDR2 FYNNEI, per germline. Losses at the gene ends were 4 bases for V and 2 bases for J; bases not matched to a gene: 8. The CDR3 loop spans 16 amino acids.